This T cell receptor beta chain comes out of a study of tumor-infiltrating lymphocytes in primary liver carcinoma. The table lists this clonotype with a few counts. It is likely a read error, because the conserved phenylalanine at the end of the CDR3 is missing. Bulk tissue was left unsorted, and RNA and DNA were co-extracted from about 20-30 mg of it. CDR3 length: 12 residues. The V gene's germline CDR1 is SQVTM and CDR2 ANQGSEA. TCR beta cDNA came from around 0.5 ug total RNA, primed with a constant-region primer. Generation of the TCR beta libraries relied on three nested multiplex PCR rounds using slightly modified ARM-PCR. The opening two PCR rounds, around 11 cycles each, paired TRBV1-TRBV30 forward primers with a C-beta reverse primer. Each CDR3 protein is one row after TCRdb ran MiXCR on the multiplex PCR reads. Among about 44,000 distinct CDR3 sequences listed, around 75% were seen once.

The rearrangement links TRBV29-1 to TRBJ2-2, with D unclear. The sequence came from a woman aged 30 to 39 with primary liver carcinoma and hepatitis B virus infection. The source material was tumor-adjacent normal liver tissue. The DNA for the CDR3 is TGCAGCGCTCGACGGAACACTGGGGAGCTGTTTCTT. Protein sequence: CSARRNTGELFL.